Shown below are 26 T cell receptor beta chains from a single sample sequenced in a study of brain T cells in children with intractable seizures. Sequencing was performed with immunoSEQ multiplex PCR; in TCRdb, only in-frame clones are kept and a portion is missing. The sample includes around 41,000 clones, 80% to 95% of them seen just once. The specimen comprised peripheral blood, sampled at surgery. The receptors come from a girl aged 2 to 10 with tuberous sclerosis and intractable seizures.

J is TRBJ1-2 and V is TRBV19, with TRBD1 matching 7 bases. V lost 3 bases to trimming and J lost 5 bases; unmatched junction nucleotides: 6. The CDR3 has 14 amino acids. Looked up from germline, CDR1 is LNHDA and CDR2 is SQIVND (reference sequence). CDR3 DNA: TGTGCCAGTAGTATTATCGCGGGACAGTATGGCTACACCTTC. Translating gives CASSIIAGQYGYTF.

The chain combines TRBV10-2 with TRBJ2-7; D gene uncertain. The germline V and J ends were trimmed by 3 bases and 3 bases, with 6 bases remaining between them. The CDR3 totals 12 residues. The germline gives CDR1 WSHSY, CDR2 SAAADI. The CDR3 region has the DNA TGCGCCAGCAGTGATAGCCACTACGAGCAGTACTTC. This sequence encodes CASSDSHYEQYF.

The chain couples TRBV24-1 to TRBJ2-7; TRBD2 might be the D (6 bases). The length of the CDR3 is 15 residues. Trimming left V 6 bases short and J 8 bases short, with 22 bases between. CDR1 is KGHDR and CDR2 is SFDVKD in the germline V gene. The CDR3 DNA sequence: TGTGCCACCAGTTTGAGTACGGACGGGGGATGGAAGCAGTACTTC. It codes for CATSLSTDGGWKQYF.

CDR3 in amino acids: CASSQAKGGLANYGYTF. The CDR3 coding sequence is TGCGCCAGCAGCCAAGCGAAAGGGGGGCTTGCTAACTATGGCTACACCTTC. The chain is built from TRBV4-1 and TRBJ1-2; TRBD1 is a possible D gene (6 bases). CDR3 length: 17 amino acids. CDR1 and CDR2 (germline): MGHRA, YSYEKL. V shed 1 base and J shed 0 bases, with 15 bases lying between them.

The genes are TRBV9 and TRBJ2-7, with TRBD2 as a possible D gene (5 bases). V dropped 4 bases and J dropped 3 bases, with 14 bases sitting between them. Germline CDR1 reads SGDLS; CDR2 reads YYNGEE. The length of the CDR3 is 14 residues. The CDR3 reads CASSPPGSDYEQYF. CDR3 DNA sequence: TGTGCCAGCAGCCCCCCGGGGAGCGACTACGAGCAGTACTTC. Combining the CDR3 with reference TRBV9 and TRBJ2-7 gives the whole variable domain DSGVTQTPKHLITATGQRVTLRCSPRSGDLSVYWYQQSLDQGLQFLIQYYNGEERAKGNILERFSAQQFPDLHSELNLSSLELGDSALYFCASSPPGSDYEQYFGPGTRLTVT.

The chain combines TRBV14 with TRBJ2-5; D is perhaps TRBD2 (6 bases). This CDR3 has 16 amino acids. Trimming took off 0 bases at V and 2 bases at J, with 13 bases between the two ends. From germline, CDR1 is SGHDN and CDR2 FVKESK. CDR3 nucleotides: TGTGCCAGCAGCCAAGACAGACTAGGAGCTCAAGAGACCCAGTACTTC. Translation gives CASSQDRLGAQETQYF.

V and J are TRBV27 and TRBJ2-7; no clear D gene. CDR3 length: 15 residues. From germline, CDR1 is MNHEY and CDR2 SMNVEV (reference sequence). V lost 6 bases and J 3 bases, leaving 18 bases between the germline ends. CDR3 in amino acids: CASSPKAHSYYEQYF. As DNA, the CDR3 is TGTGCCAGCAGCCCGAAGGCCCATTCCTACTACGAGCAGTACTTC.

This chain links TRBV6-5 with TRBJ2-2, with TRBD2 matching over 9 bases. This CDR3 region has 14 residues. V was pared by 5 bases and J by 6 bases, with 4 bases of the junction left unmatched. CDR1 is MNHEY and CDR2 is SVGAGI in the germline V gene. The CDR3 region is CASSRLAGPGELFF. CDR3 nucleotides: TGTGCCAGCAGTCGCCTAGCGGGGCCCGGGGAGCTGTTTTTT.

This clone appeared a single time. The chain has TRBV5-1 and TRBJ1-5, with a possible D match to TRBD1 (5 bases). CDR3 length: 17 residues. CDR1 and CDR2 (germline): SGHRS, YFSETQ. Deletions cut 2 bases from V and 6 bases from J, with 21 bases between. The CDR3 sequence: CASSFGARVHLVQPQHF. The DNA of the CDR3 is TGCGCCAGCAGCTTTGGGGCTAGGGTACACTTGGTTCAGCCCCAGCATTTT. Full variable domain (outside the CDR3, taken from reference TRBV5-1 and TRBJ1-5): KAGVTQTPRYLIKTRGQQVTLSCSPISGHRSVSWYQQTPGQGLQFLFEYFSETQRNKGNFPGRFSGRQFSNSRSEMNVSTLELGDSALYLCASSFGARVHLVQPQHFGDGTRLSIL.

J is TRBJ1-6 and V is TRBV12-3 or TRBV12-4, with D possibly TRBD1 on 6 matching bases. Trimming took 5 bases from V and 10 from J, leaving 12 bases between them. This CDR3 has 13 residues. The CDR3: CASSLPGASPLHF. CDR3 in DNA: TGTGCCAGCAGTCTCCCAGGGGCCTCACCCCTCCACTTT.

The chain employs TRBV18 and TRBJ2-2; 10 bases fit TRBD1. V was clipped by 3 bases and J by 4 bases; unmatched bases: 8. The germline CDR1 and CDR2 sequences are KGHSH and LQKENI. The CDR3 contains 17 residues. Here the CDR3 DNA reads TGTGCCAGCTCACCTAACTCCGGGACAGGGGTCACCGGGGAGCTGTTTTTT. Its protein is CASSPNSGTGVTGELFF.

The V and J genes are TRBV5-1 and TRBJ1-5, with 9 bases lining up with TRBD1. Germline V lookup: CDR1 SGHRS, CDR2 YFSETQ. CDR3 length: 14 amino acids. V shed 4 bases, J shed 7 bases, and the junction held 6 bases outside the gene matches. The CDR3 loop is CASSLDRGSQPQHF. The CDR3 DNA follows: TGCGCCAGCAGCCTCGACAGGGGGAGCCAGCCCCAGCATTTT.

The V gene is TRBV28, the J gene TRBJ2-3, with 10 bases matching TRBD2. The CDR3 has 16 residues. CDR1 is MDHEN and CDR2 is SYDVKM in the germline V gene. Trimming at V came to 3 bases and at J to 1 base, leaving 4 bases not matched to a gene. The CDR3 spells CASSFGLAGGTDTQYF. CDR3 DNA sequence: TGTGCCAGCAGTTTTGGTCTAGCGGGGGGCACAGATACGCAGTATTTT.

The V call is TRBV19, the J call TRBJ2-5, with D perhaps matching TRBD1 or TRBD2 (5 bases each). This CDR3 has 13 residues. CDR1 and CDR2 (germline): LNHDA, SQIVND (reference sequence). V was clipped by 2 bases and J by 4 bases, with 8 bases between them. The CDR3 DNA reads TGTGCCAGTAGTATAATGAGGGGAGAGACCCAGTACTTC. Its translation is CASSIMRGETQYF.

The chain has TRBV15 and TRBJ1-3; D is unclear. The V and J ends lost 0 bases and 4 bases respectively, with 10 bases between them. CDR3 length equals 15 residues. The germline CDR1 and CDR2 sequences are LNHNV and YYDKDF (reference sequence). In nucleotides, the CDR3 is TGTGCCACCAGCAGAGACCCGCAGATAGGAAACACCATATATTTT. It encodes CATSRDPQIGNTIYF.

V is TRBV3-1 (or the pseudogene TRBV3-2) and J is TRBJ1-1, with 7 positions matching TRBD1. There are 14 residues in the CDR3. Per the germline V gene, CDR1 is LGHDT and CDR2 is YNNKEL (reference sequence). V lost 8 bases and J lost 2; bases outside the gene matches: 8. CDR3 coding DNA: TGTGCCAGCGGTCAAGGGACAGTCAACACTGAAGCTTTCTTT. Residues: CASGQGTVNTEAFF.

The chain joins TRBV10-3 to TRBJ2-3; tentatively, D is TRBD1 (6 bases). CDR1 is ENHRY, CDR2 SYGVKD, per germline. Trimming took off 5 bases at V and 1 base at J, with 13 bases between the two ends. The CDR3 loop spans 15 amino acids. The CDR3 reads CAISHRGTRTDTQYF. Here the CDR3 DNA reads TGTGCCATCAGTCATAGGGGGACGCGCACAGATACGCAGTATTTT.

This clone was observed a single time. The V gene is TRBV19, the J gene TRBJ2-2; TRBD2 might be the D (6 bases). V lost 6 bases and J 2 bases, leaving 13 bases between the germline ends. Per germline, CDR1 LNHDA and CDR2 SQIVND (reference sequence). This CDR3 region has 15 residues. The CDR3 protein is CASRGGRLNTGELFF. DNA for the CDR3: TGTGCCAGTAGGGGGGGAAGATTAAACACCGGGGAGCTGTTTTTT.

The V call is TRBV3-1 (or the pseudogene TRBV3-2), the J call TRBJ2-3; 8 bases fit TRBD1. V lost 6 bases to trimming and J lost 2 bases; unmatched junction nucleotides: 10. Germline V gene data show CDR1 as LGHDT and CDR2 as YNNKEL (reference sequence). The CDR3 is 16 amino acids. CDR3 DNA: TGTGCCAGCAGGCACCGACAGGGGACCTCCACAGATACGCAGTATTTT. Translated, it gives CASRHRQGTSTDTQYF.

This clone is a singleton in its sample. The V call is TRBV11-2, the J call TRBJ1-4; a weak D match, TRBD1 (5 bases). The CDR3 is 15 amino acids. The V end was cut by 1 base, the J end by 4 bases, with 10 bases between. CDR1 and CDR2 from the germline V gene are SGHAT and FQNNGV. CDR3 coding DNA: TGTGCCAGCAGCTTAGGACAGACACTTAATGAAAAACTGTTTTTT. Protein product: CASSLGQTLNEKLFF. The whole variable domain, remainder taken from reference TRBV11-2 and TRBJ1-4, is EAGVAQSPRYKIIEKRQSVAFWCNPISGHATLYWYQQILGQGPKLLIQFQNNGVVDDSQLPKDRFSAERLKGVDSTLKIQPAKLEDSAVYLCASSLGQTLNEKLFFGSGTQLSVL.

The CDR3: CASSIEDTEAFF. The CDR3 coding sequence is TGTGCCAGCAGTATTGAGGACACTGAAGCTTTCTTT. V usage is TRBV2 and J usage is TRBJ1-1, with unresolved D. Germline CDR1 is SNHLY and CDR2 is FYNNEI. V lost 5 bases and J lost 3, with 7 bases in between. The CDR3 is 12 residues long.

This clone was seen only once. The CDR3, as DNA: TGTGCCAGCAGCGTAGACTACAATGAGCAGTTCTTC. This translates into CASSVDYNEQFF. The chain joins TRBV9 to TRBJ2-1; D gene uncertain. V gave up 0 bases and J gave up 3 bases, with 1 base separating them. Germline assignment: CDR1 SGDLS and CDR2 YYNGEE. CDR3 length equals 12 residues. Full variable domain (outside the CDR3, taken from reference TRBV9 and TRBJ2-1): DSGVTQTPKHLITATGQRVTLRCSPRSGDLSVYWYQQSLDQGLQFLIQYYNGEERAKGNILERFSAQQFPDLHSELNLSSLELGDSALYFCASSVDYNEQFFGPGTRLTVL.

The chain is built from TRBV2 and TRBJ2-5, with 10 nucleotides matching TRBD2. The J segment lost 2 bases and the V segment lost 6 bases, leaving 6 bases of the junction unmatched. Germline V gives CDR1 SNHLY, CDR2 FYNNEI. The CDR3 has 15 amino acids. The CDR3 is CASSPGTSAQETQYF. The DNA of the CDR3 is TGTGCCAGCAGCCCCGGGACTAGCGCTCAAGAGACCCAGTACTTC.

The J gene is TRBJ1-4, the V gene TRBV6-1; D call uncertain. The CDR3 length is 16 residues. Looked up from germline, CDR1 is MNHNS and CDR2 is SASEGT. V lost 2 bases, J lost 7 bases, and 17 bases lay in between. The CDR3 protein is CASSESLLQSGEKLFF. CDR3 DNA: TGTGCCAGCAGTGAATCGTTGTTACAGAGTGGTGAAAAACTGTTTTTT.

V is TRBV5-1 and J is TRBJ1-2; a weak D match, TRBD1 (5 bases). The CDR3 loop spans 16 amino acids. The germline CDR1 and CDR2 sequences are SGHRS and YFSETQ. With 0 bases removed from V and 2 bases from J, the gap between germline ends came to 14 bases. CDR3 loop: CASSLAGGLLNYGYTF. Here the CDR3 DNA reads TGCGCCAGCAGCTTGGCCGGGGGTCTCCTAAACTATGGCTACACCTTC.

The rearrangement joins TRBV27 to TRBJ2-1, with 7 bases identical to TRBD1. CDR1 and CDR2 from the germline V gene are MNHEY and SMNVEV (reference sequence). Trimming at V came to 6 bases and at J to 8 bases, leaving 16 bases not matched to a gene. CDR3 length: 16 amino acids. In DNA form, the CDR3 reads TGTGCCAGCAGACCACCCCTCGACAGGGTCACGGATGAGCAGTTCTTC. Translating it yields CASRPPLDRVTDEQFF.